This T cell receptor (beta chain) was sequenced for a study of T cell therapy product for transplant patients (dated by TCRdb to about 2019). Background on the whole study: The wider healthy donor group was composed of around 19 individuals (around 10 male and 9 female) aged 25 to 81 years in Berlin, Germany. The expansion media were supplemented either with IL-7 and IL-15 at 8.5 to 10 ng/ml or, alternatively, with IL-2 at roughly 50 U/ml. To assess clonal composition, the TCRbeta repertoires of CMV-specific T-cell products grown with and without rapamycin from the same donors were compared. A next-generation autologous adoptive antiviral T-cell product was developed for immunosuppressed solid organ transplant patients, with CMV used as the model virus. The TCRbeta repertoire analysis of rapamycin-treated and untreated products included n = 3 healthy donors. Beyond this particular receptor, the publication reports: It was suggested by the authors that the increased clonal diversity in Rapa-TCPs may reflect survival of low-frequency clones and preferential expansion of central memory T cells. Rapamycin-treated products showed a more diverse, less clonal TCRbeta repertoire and contained more distinct clones than untreated products. In untreated products the top 10 clones covered around 90% of the repertoire, compared with roughly 70% in rapamycin-treated products. Repertoires from different donors showed no overlap, but paired products from the same donor shared many clones.

In its sample, this clone comes out as medium-sized (0.01 to 0.1%). It has no known antigen specificity. No base qualities exist here, and no much larger clone lies one base off it. After genomic DNA was extracted with an AllPrep DNA/RNA Kit, the TCRbeta CDR3 regions were amplified using the immunoSEQ hsTCRb Kit. The source study handled its data this way. In-frame CDR3 nucleotide sequences without stop codons were defined as productive rearrangements and were analyzed in immunoSEQ Analyzer 3.0. Clonality was computed from productive entropy normalized to the number of productive rearrangements, and sample overlap was measured with the Morisita index. Imported from immuneACCESS, the table was reduced by TCRdb to in-frame sequences with V and J called. These copies leave out some clones; in studies compared against another copy, an unresolved V gene accounts for under half, and the cause of the remainder is not known. V, J and clone size reflect that table, while D and trimming were determined from the DNA. The sample profile shows about 1,000 clones; more than 45% of them were found once. Of the sample, approximately 36% falls within the top ten clones.

In the context of the paper, the sample label stands for: 20 nM rapamycin added during CMV-specific T-cell product expansion (Rapa-TCP). This sample's label refers to: CMVpp65/IE-1-reactive T cells enriched by IFNgamma capture and expanded in vitro. PBMCs were stimulated for around six hours with overlapping CMV pp65 and IE-1 peptide pools, with each pool at about 0.53 ug/ml. IFNgamma-producing CMV-stimulated cells were positively selected with the IFNgamma Secretion Assay-Cell Enrichment and Detection Kit (Miltenyi Biotec). Enriched IFNgamma+ cells were cultured with irradiated autologous feeders plus either IL-7/IL-15 or IL-2 for approximately 20 days. To provide enough cells for different cell sorting steps, buffy coats were used from about a sixth of the 19 healthy donors. Biocoll density gradient centrifugation was used to isolate peripheral blood mononuclear cells. The buffy coats from healthy donors came from DRK.

The CDR3 covers 14 residues, taking in both the cysteine and the phenylalanine. Left in the record is the CDR3 DNA by itself, 42 bases read in frame from the first base. V is cut by 2 bases and J by 5 bases, and the space between the germline ends is 13 bases. CDR1 SGDLS and CDR2 YYNGEE are derived from the germline V gene. The V and J genes are TRBV9 and TRBJ1-1, and TRBD1 may be the D gene, going by 6 matching bases. Sequenced: a sorted cell population cultured from PBMCs. The clonotype originates from an adult in good health. DNA sequence: TGTGCCAGCAGCGTTACTTCAGGGGAGACTGAAGCTTTCTTT. Translated, this is CASSVTSGETEAFF.